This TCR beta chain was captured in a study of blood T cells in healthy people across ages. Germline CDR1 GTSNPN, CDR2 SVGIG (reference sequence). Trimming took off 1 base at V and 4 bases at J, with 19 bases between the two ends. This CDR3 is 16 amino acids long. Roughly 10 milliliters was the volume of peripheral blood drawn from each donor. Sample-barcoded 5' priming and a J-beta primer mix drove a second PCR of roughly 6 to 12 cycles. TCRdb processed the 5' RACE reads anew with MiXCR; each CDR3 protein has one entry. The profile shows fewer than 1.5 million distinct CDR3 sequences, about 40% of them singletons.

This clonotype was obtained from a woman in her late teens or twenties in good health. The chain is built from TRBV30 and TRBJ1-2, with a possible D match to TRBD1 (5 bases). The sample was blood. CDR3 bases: TGTGCCTGGAGTGGATGGGGGGGACCCCTTAGCTATGGCTACACCTTC. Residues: CAWSGWGGPLSYGYTF.